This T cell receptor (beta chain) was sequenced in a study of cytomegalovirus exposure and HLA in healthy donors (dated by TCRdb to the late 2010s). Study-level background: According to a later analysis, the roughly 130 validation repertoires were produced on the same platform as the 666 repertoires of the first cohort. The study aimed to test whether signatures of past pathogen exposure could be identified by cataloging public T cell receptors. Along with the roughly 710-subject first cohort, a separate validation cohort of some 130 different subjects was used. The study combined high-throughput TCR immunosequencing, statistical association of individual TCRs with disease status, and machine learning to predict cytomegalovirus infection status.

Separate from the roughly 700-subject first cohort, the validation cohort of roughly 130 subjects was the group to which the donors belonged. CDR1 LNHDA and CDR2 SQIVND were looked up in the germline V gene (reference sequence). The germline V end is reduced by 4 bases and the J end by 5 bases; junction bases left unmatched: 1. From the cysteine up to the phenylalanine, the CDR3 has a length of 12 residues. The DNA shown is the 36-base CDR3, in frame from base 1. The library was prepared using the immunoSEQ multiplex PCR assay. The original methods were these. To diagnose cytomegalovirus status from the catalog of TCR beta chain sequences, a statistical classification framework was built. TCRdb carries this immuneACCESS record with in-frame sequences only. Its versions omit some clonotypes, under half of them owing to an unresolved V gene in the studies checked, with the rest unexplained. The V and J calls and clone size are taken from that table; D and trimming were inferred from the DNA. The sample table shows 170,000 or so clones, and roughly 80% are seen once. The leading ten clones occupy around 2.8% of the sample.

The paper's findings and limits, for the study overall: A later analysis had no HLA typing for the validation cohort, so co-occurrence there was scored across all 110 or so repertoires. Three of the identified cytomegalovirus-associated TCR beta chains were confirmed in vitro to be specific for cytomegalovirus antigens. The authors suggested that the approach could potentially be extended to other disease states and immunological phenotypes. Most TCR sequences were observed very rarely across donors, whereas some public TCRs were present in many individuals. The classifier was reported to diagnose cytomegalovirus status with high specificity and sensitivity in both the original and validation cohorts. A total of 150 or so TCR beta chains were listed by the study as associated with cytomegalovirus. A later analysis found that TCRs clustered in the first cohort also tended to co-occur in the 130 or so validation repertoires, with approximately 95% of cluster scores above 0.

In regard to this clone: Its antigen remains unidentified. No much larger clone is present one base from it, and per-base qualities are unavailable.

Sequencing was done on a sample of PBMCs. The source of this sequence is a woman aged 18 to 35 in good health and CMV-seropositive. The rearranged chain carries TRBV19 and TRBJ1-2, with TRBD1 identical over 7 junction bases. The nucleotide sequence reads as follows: TGTGCCAGTAGTAAACAGGGGTATGGCTACACCTTC. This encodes CASSKQGYGYTF.